These T cell receptor beta chains were read from a single sample in a study of T cells in Graves' hyperthyroidism and ophthalmopathy. TCRdb analysed the multiplex PCR reads with MiXCR anew, one entry per CDR3 protein. The table shows about 290,000 distinct CDR3 sequences, with 16% occurring only once. The sequencing sample was made of blood. The receptors shown here come from a man aged 30 to 45 with Graves' hyperthyroidism. CDR3s include the opening cysteine and the closing phenylalanine or tryptophan. D genes are given only for firm matches. Clone size, where shown, is once, few, many, or a class for clones that have expanded.

size | J | V | D | CDR3 | DNA
few | TRBJ2-2 | TRBV6-2/TRBV6-3 | - | CASSPFYAGELFF | TGTGCCAGCAGCCCGTTTTACGCCGGGGAGCTGTTTTTT
many | TRBJ2-7 | TRBV7-9 | - | CASSPGQGIDEQYF | TGTGCCAGCAGCCCCGGGCAGGGGATCGACGAGCAGTACTTC
many | TRBJ1-1 | TRBV30 | - | CAWTGYRGGLDTEAFF | TGTGCCTGGACGGGATACAGAGGGGGGCTAGATACTGAAGCTTTCTTT
many | TRBJ2-3 | TRBV5-1 | TRBD1 | CASSLRGTGVVDTQYF | TGCGCCAGCAGCTTACGTGGGACAGGGGTCGTCGATACGCAGTATTTT
- | TRBJ2-7 | TRBV29-1 | TRBD2 | CSVFGGLADYEQYF | TGCAGCGTTTTTGGGGGACTAGCAGACTACGAGCAGTACTTC
few | TRBJ2-7 | TRBV5-1 | - | CASSSGTIGGGDYEQYF | TGCGCCAGCAGCTCCGGAACGATAGGCGGTGGCGACTACGAGCAGTACTTC
many | TRBJ2-1 | TRBV7-2 | TRBD2 | CASSLRSGGVRNEQFF | TGTGCCAGCAGCTTACGTAGCGGGGGAGTCCGCAATGAGCAGTTCTTC
many | TRBJ1-1 | TRBV12-5 | - | CASGFTTLNTEAFF | TGTGCTAGTGGTTTTACGACATTGAACACTGAAGCTTTCTTT
few | TRBJ2-3 | TRBV20-1 | TRBD2 | CSARALAGGDTQYF | TGCAGTGCTAGAGCCCTAGCGGGAGGAGATACGCAGTATTTT
- | TRBJ1-1 | TRBV12-3/TRBV12-4 | TRBD1 | CASLKGGRGLNTEAFF | TGTGCCAGCCTCAAAGGCGGGAGGGGGCTAAACACTGAAGCTTTCTTT
many | TRBJ1-1 | TRBV12-3/TRBV12-4 | - | CASSSNTEAFF | TGTGCCAGCAGCTCCAACACTGAAGCTTTCTTT
- | TRBJ2-6 | TRBV15 | - | CATSRGHDSGANVLTF | TGTGCCACCAGCAGGGGACACGACTCTGGGGCCAACGTCCTGACTTTC
many | TRBJ1-1 | TRBV10-1 | - | CASGPHLGSSSPAFF | TGCGCCAGCGGCCCCCACCTAGGCAGCTCCTCTCCAGCTTTCTTT
- | TRBJ2-7 | TRBV29-1 | - | CSVELRGSTYEQYF | TGCAGCGTTGAATTACGGGGAAGCACCTACGAGCAGTACTTC
many | TRBJ1-1 | TRBV5-1 | TRBD1 | CASSLEIGTAAFF | TGCGCCAGCAGCTTGGAAATTGGGACAGCGGCTTTCTTT
few | TRBJ2-7 | TRBV11-2 | TRBD1 | CASSPPGTVSYEQYF | TGTGCCAGCAGCCCGCCCGGGACAGTATCCTACGAGCAGTACTTC
many | TRBJ2-1 | TRBV3-1 | TRBD2 | CASSPGTTNEQFF | TGTGCCAGCAGCCCCGGGACTACTAATGAGCAGTTCTTC
few | TRBJ2-3 | TRBV9 | TRBD1 | CASSVAPGGTADTQYF | TGTGCCAGCAGCGTAGCCCCAGGGGGTACGGCAGATACGCAGTATTTT
few | TRBJ2-1 | TRBV15 | - | CATSRDPGEGSEQFF | TGTGCCACCAGCAGAGATCCGGGAGAGGGTAGTGAGCAGTTCTTC
few | TRBJ2-7 | TRBV30 | - | CAWSPTIPGPLRAQYF | TGTGCCTGGAGTCCCACGATACCGGGGCCGCTGAGGGCGCAGTACTTC
many | TRBJ1-1 | TRBV6-1 | - | CASSPEGDTEAFF | TGTGCCAGCAGTCCAGAGGGGGACACTGAAGCTTTCTTT
many | TRBJ2-7 | TRBV28 | - | CAVAGTSASYEQYF | TGTGCCGTCGCCGGGACTTCGGCCTCCTACGAGCAGTACTTC
many | TRBJ1-1 | TRBV7-9 | - | CASSLESPAEAFF | TGTGCCAGCAGCTTAGAGTCACCGGCTGAAGCTTTCTTT
- | TRBJ2-5 | TRBV20-1 | - | CSARDLSRPETQYF | TGCAGTGCTAGAGATTTGTCGAGGCCAGAGACCCAGTACTTC
few | TRBJ2-1 | TRBV25-1 | - | CASSDHQIRDSSYNEQFF | TGTGCCAGCAGTGACCACCAAATCAGGGATAGCTCCTACAATGAGCAGTTCTTC
- | TRBJ1-2 | TRBV19 | TRBD1 | CASSRQGLNGYTF | TGTGCCAGTAGTCGACAGGGGCTCAATGGCTACACCTTC
few | TRBJ2-7 | TRBV18 | TRBD2 | CASSVLAVRDKYEQYF | TGTGCCAGCTCAGTGCTAGCGGTTCGCGATAAATACGAGCAGTACTTC
many | TRBJ2-7 | TRBV11-1 | - | CASSQRGYEQYF | TGTGCCAGCAGCCAAAGGGGGTACGAGCAGTACTTC
many | TRBJ1-1 | TRBV13 | - | CASSRRFEAFF | TGTGCCAGCAGCCGGAGGTTTGAAGCTTTCTTT
- | TRBJ2-7 | TRBV14 | - | CASSQGRAGLRGTYEQYF | TGTGCCAGCAGCCAAGGCCGGGCAGGGCTTAGGGGAACCTACGAGCAGTACTTC
- | TRBJ2-1 | TRBV24-1 | - | CATARGPIYNEQFF | TGTGCCACCGCACGGGGCCCAATCTACAATGAGCAGTTCTTC
many | TRBJ1-1 | TRBV5-1 | - | CASSLEARGMVGTEAFF | TGCGCCAGCAGCTTGGAGGCTCGGGGGATGGTGGGGACTGAAGCTTTCTTT
many | TRBJ2-5 | TRBV18 | - | CASSPQTWETQYF | TGTGCCAGCTCACCACAAACTTGGGAGACCCAGTACTTC
few | TRBJ2-2 | TRBV6-2/TRBV6-3 | - | CASSFPGELFF | TGTGCCAGCAGTTTCCCCGGGGAGCTGTTTTTT
few | TRBJ2-5 | TRBV7-6 | - | CASSLVWRDQETQYF | TGTGCCAGCAGCTTAGTATGGCGGGACCAAGAGACCCAGTACTTC
few | TRBJ1-2 | TRBV19 | - | CASSLWDSSNYGYTF | TGTGCCAGTAGTTTATGGGACTCATCTAACTATGGCTACACCTTC
- | TRBJ1-5 | TRBV6-1 | - | CASASGGARKGNQPQHF | TGTGCCAGCGCGTCCGGGGGAGCAAGGAAGGGCAATCAGCCCCAGCATTTT
- | TRBJ2-6 | TRBV11-2 | TRBD2 | CASSYDIYSGGYSGANVLTF | TGTGCCAGCAGCTACGACATTTACAGCGGGGGGTACTCTGGGGCCAACGTCCTGACTTTC
few | TRBJ2-7 | TRBV5-6 | - | CASRFAGSYEQYF | TGTGCCAGCAGGTTTGCAGGATCCTACGAGCAGTACTTC
- | TRBJ2-7 | TRBV7-2 | - | CASSLPLWGEQYF | TGTGCCAGCTCTCTCCCCCTGTGGGGCGAGCAGTACTTC
many | TRBJ1-1 | TRBV7-2 | - | CASSPSSTEAFF | TGTGCCAGCAGCCCTTCCTCCACTGAAGCTTTCTTT
many | TRBJ2-1 | TRBV20-1 | TRBD1 | CSARGGQATYNEQFF | TGCAGTGCTAGGGGGGGACAGGCAACTTACAATGAGCAGTTCTTC
few | TRBJ2-1 | TRBV10-3 | - | CAISESIGAGNNEQFF | TGTGCCATCAGTGAGTCGATCGGGGCAGGGAACAATGAGCAGTTCTTC
many | TRBJ2-5 | TRBV18 | - | CASSPPIADQETQYF | TGTGCCAGCTCACCACCCATAGCGGACCAAGAGACCCAGTACTTC
few | TRBJ2-5 | TRBV6-2/TRBV6-3 | TRBD2 | CATATTRGWATGGTQYF | TGTGCCACCGCGACAACCCGAGGATGGGCTACGGGGGGGACCCAGTACTTC
- | TRBJ1-2 | TRBV28 | TRBD1 | CVSSPGGLRGYTF | TGTGTCAGCAGCCCAGGGGGGCTGCGGGGCTACACCTTC
few | TRBJ2-7 | TRBV6-1 | TRBD2 | CASSEFPSGTYHEQYF | TGTGCCAGCAGTGAATTTCCTAGCGGGACTTACCACGAGCAGTACTTC
few | TRBJ2-5 | TRBV9 | - | CASSVQGSIIETQYF | TGTGCCAGCAGCGTTCAGGGGTCGATTATTGAGACCCAGTACTTC
- | TRBJ2-3 | TRBV20-1 | - | CSAKSPFSTDTQYF | TGCAGTGCCAAGTCTCCTTTTAGCACAGATACGCAGTATTTT
few | TRBJ2-4 | TRBV14 | - | CASSHPGWGKNIQYF | TGTGCCAGCAGCCACCCAGGGTGGGGCAAAAACATTCAGTACTTC
few | TRBJ1-5 | TRBV24-1 | TRBD1 | CATSGAGGSNQPQHF | TGTGCCACCAGTGGTGCAGGGGGGAGCAATCAGCCCCAGCATTTT
few | TRBJ1-5 | TRBV19 | - | CATIGQNSNQPQHF | TGTGCCACCATCGGACAGAATAGCAATCAGCCCCAGCATTTT
many | TRBJ2-2 | TRBV27 | - | CASSLSATVPNTGELFF | TGTGCCAGCAGTTTATCGGCGACAGTCCCGAACACCGGGGAGCTGTTTTTT
few | TRBJ1-3 | TRBV12-3/TRBV12-4 | - | CASSWTSRREDTIYF | TGTGCCAGCAGTTGGACCAGTAGGAGGGAAGACACCATATATTTT
many | TRBJ2-5 | TRBV6-5 | TRBD1 | CASSYRAGSGTAETQYF | TGTGCCAGCAGTTACCGAGCAGGATCCGGGACAGCGGAGACCCAGTACTTC